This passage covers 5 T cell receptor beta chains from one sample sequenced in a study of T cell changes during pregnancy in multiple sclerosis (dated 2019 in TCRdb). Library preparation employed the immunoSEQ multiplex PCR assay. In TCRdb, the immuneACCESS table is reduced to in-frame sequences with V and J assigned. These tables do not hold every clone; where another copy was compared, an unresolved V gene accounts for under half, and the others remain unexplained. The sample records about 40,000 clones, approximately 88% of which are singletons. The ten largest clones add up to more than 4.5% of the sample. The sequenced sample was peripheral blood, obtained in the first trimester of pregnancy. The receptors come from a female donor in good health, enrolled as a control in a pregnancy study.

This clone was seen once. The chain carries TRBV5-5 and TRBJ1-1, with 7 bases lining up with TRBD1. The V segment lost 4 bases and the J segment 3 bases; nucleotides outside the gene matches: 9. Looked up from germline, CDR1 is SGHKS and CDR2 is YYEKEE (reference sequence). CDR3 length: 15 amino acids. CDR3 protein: CASSKEGQPDTEAFF. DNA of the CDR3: TGTGCCAGCAGCAAAGAGGGACAGCCGGACACTGAAGCTTTCTTT.

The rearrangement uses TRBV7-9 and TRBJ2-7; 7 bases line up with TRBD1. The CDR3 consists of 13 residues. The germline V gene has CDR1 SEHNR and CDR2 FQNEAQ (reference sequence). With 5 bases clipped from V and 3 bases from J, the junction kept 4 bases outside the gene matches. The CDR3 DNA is TGTGCCAGCAGCGCCGGGACAGACTACGAGCAGTACTTC. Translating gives CASSAGTDYEQYF.

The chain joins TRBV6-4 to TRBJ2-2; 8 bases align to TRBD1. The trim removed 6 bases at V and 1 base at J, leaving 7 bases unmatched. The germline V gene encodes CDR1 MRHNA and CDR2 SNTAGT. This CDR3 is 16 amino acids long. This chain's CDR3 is CASSPPGQENTGELFF. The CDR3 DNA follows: TGTGCCAGCAGCCCTCCGGGACAGGAGAACACCGGGGAGCTGTTTTTT.

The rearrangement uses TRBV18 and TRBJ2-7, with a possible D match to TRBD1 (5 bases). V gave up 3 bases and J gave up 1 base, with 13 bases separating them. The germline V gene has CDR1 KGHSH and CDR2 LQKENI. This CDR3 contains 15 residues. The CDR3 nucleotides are TGTGCCAGCTCACCTCGGCAGGGTTCATCCTACGAGCAGTACTTC. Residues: CASSPRQGSSYEQYF.

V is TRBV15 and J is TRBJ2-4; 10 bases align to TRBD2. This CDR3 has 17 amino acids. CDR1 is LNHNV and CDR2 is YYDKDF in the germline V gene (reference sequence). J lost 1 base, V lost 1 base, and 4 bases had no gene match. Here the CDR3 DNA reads TGTGCCACCAGCAGAGGGCTAGCGGGAGTGGCCAAAAACATTCAGTACTTC. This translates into CATSRGLAGVAKNIQYF.